These T cell receptor beta chains were read from a single sample in a study of T cell changes during pregnancy in multiple sclerosis. Here immunoSEQ multiplex PCR was the method, and the copy in TCRdb shows in-frame clones only, minus some. The sample lists nearly 110,000 clones; less than 95% were seen once. Sequencing used peripheral blood, obtained before pregnancy. The source of these receptors is a female donor with multiple sclerosis, enrolled in a pregnancy study. CDR3s include the opening cysteine and the closing phenylalanine or tryptophan. A D gene is named only where the DNA matches it firmly. Size is omitted from some rows. Given values are once, few, many or a class for expanded clones.

v_call	j_call	d_call	clone_size	cdr3_nt	cdr3_aa
TRBV19	TRBJ2-7	TRBD2	.	TGTGCCAGTAGTATTAGACGCCCCGGGACTAGCGGGAGTTGGATGATCTACGAGCAGTACTTC	CASSIRRPGTSGSWMIYEQYF
TRBV7-3	TRBJ2-3	TRBD2	.	TGTGCCAGCAGCCCCCGACGACCTGTGGGGGGGGATTCTAGCACAGATACGCAGTATTTT	CASSPRRPVGGDSSTDTQYF
TRBV6-1	TRBJ1-4	.	.	TGTGCCAGCAGCCACCTAGAGGCAACTAATGAAAAACTGTTTTTT	CASSHLEATNEKLFF
TRBV18	TRBJ2-1	TRBD2	.	TGTGCCAGCTCACCACTAGCGGGAGTTGATAATGAGCAGTTCTTC	CASSPLAGVDNEQFF
TRBV19	TRBJ1-1	TRBD1	few	TGTGCCAGTAGTAAACGGGGACAGGGGGGGAACACTGAAGCTTTCTTT	CASSKRGQGGNTEAFF
TRBV7-3	TRBJ1-1	TRBD1	few	TGTGCCAGCAGCCCAGGACAGGGGGCGCGAACTGAAGCTTTCTTT	CASSPGQGARTEAFF
TRBV10-1	TRBJ2-5	TRBD2	.	TGCGCCAGCAGGGGCGGGAGGGCCGTCCGTACCGTCCAAGAGACCCAGTACTTC	CASRGGRAVRTVQETQYF
TRBV4-1	TRBJ1-3	.	.	TGCGCCAGCAGCCAACTATCGACGGGGGGCGGAAACACCATATATTTT	CASSQLSTGGGNTIYF
TRBV2	TRBJ1-1	.	few	TGTGCCAGCAGTGAGACCGGGTTCACTGAAGCTTTCTTT	CASSETGFTEAFF
TRBV19	TRBJ2-7	.	.	TGTGCCAGTAGTATAGCCACAGGGAGCTCCTACGAGCAGTACTTC	CASSIATGSSYEQYF
TRBV6-5	TRBJ2-2	.	.	TGTGCCAGCAGTCAACAGTACGGGGAGCTGTTTTTT	CASSQQYGELFF
TRBV19	TRBJ2-1	TRBD2	.	TGTGCCAGTAGCGCCAGGACTAGCGGGAGGAATGAGCAGTTCTTC	CASSARTSGRNEQFF
TRBV11-3	TRBJ1-1	.	.	TGTGCCAGCAGCTTATCCGGGACAACTACTGAAGCTTTCTTT	CASSLSGTTTEAFF
TRBV6-1	TRBJ1-5	.	.	TGTGCCAGCACCCTGGTCCAGGGGAGTAATCAGCCCCAGCATTTT	CASTLVQGSNQPQHF
TRBV11-1	TRBJ2-7	.	.	TGTGCCAGCAGCTTAGGGCTTCAGGGGAACAGCGAGCAGTACTTC	CASSLGLQGNSEQYF